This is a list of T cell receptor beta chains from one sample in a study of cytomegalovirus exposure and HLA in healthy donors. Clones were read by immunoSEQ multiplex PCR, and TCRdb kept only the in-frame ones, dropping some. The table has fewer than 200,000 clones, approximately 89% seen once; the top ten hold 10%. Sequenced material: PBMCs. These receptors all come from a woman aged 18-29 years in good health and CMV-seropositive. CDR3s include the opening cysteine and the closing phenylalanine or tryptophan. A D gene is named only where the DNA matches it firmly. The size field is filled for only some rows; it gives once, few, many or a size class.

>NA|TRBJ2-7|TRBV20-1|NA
CSARTDEQYF
TGCAGTGCTCGGACAGACGAGCAGTACTTC
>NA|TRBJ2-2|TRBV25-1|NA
CASREGQTNTGELFF
TGTGCCAGCAGGGAGGGACAGACGAACACCGGGGAGCTGTTTTTT
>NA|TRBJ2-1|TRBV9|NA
CASSVTIYNEQFF
TGTGCCAGCAGCGTGACTATCTACAATGAGCAGTTCTTC
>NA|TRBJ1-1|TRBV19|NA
CASSIVWGAEAFF
TGTGCCAGTAGTATAGTTTGGGGGGCTGAAGCTTTCTTT
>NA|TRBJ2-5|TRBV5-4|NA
CASKGTATARETQYF
TGTGCCAGTAAAGGGACTGCCACGGCCCGAGAGACCCAGTACTTC
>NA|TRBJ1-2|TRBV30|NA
CAWNRVLTLYGYTF
TGTGCCTGGAACAGGGTCCTAACCCTATATGGCTACACCTTC
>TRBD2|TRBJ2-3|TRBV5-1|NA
CASSLGGTSARTDTQYF
TGCGCCAGCAGCTTGGGAGGGACTAGCGCCCGCACAGATACGCAGTATTTT
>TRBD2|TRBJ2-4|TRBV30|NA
CAWSANSGRRGDIQYF
TGTGCCTGGAGTGCAAATAGCGGGAGACGTGGAGACATTCAGTACTTC
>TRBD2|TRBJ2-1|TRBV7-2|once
CASSTNPGLAGLNEQFF
TGTGCCAGCAGCACGAATCCGGGACTAGCGGGACTCAATGAGCAGTTCTTC
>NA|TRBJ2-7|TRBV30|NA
CAWSPQGYEQYF
TGTGCCTGGAGTCCGCAGGGCTACGAGCAGTACTTC
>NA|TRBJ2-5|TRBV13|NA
CASSLGGSGVETQYF
TGTGCCAGCAGCTTAGGCGGGTCGGGAGTGGAGACCCAGTACTTC
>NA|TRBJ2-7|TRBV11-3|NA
CASSLDGGSYEQYF
TGTGCCAGCAGCTTAGATGGAGGCTCCTACGAGCAGTACTTC
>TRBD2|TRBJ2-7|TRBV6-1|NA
CASSGTSGGYEQYF
TGTGCCAGCAGCGGGACTAGCGGTGGCTACGAGCAGTACTTC
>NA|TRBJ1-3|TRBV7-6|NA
CASSLQTGPGNTIYF
TGTGCCAGCAGCTTACAGACAGGACCTGGAAACACCATATATTTT
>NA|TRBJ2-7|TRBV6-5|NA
CASNLPGHPDEQYF
TGTGCCAGCAATTTACCGGGACACCCTGACGAGCAGTACTTC
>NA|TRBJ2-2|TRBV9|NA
CASSAEIPTGELFF
TGTGCCAGCAGCGCGGAGATTCCCACCGGGGAGCTGTTTTTT
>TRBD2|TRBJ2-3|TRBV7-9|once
CASSPRLAGVLDTQYF
TGTGCCAGCAGCCCCAGACTAGCGGGAGTGTTAGATACGCAGTATTTT
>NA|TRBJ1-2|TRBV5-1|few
CASSLDAGQGGGYTF
TGCGCCAGCAGCTTGGATGCAGGGCAGGGTGGAGGCTACACCTTC
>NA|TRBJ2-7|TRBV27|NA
CASSSPGTDTYEQYF
TGTGCCAGCAGTTCGCCCGGGACTGATACCTACGAGCAGTACTTC
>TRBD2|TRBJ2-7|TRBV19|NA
CASSTGGSYEQYF
TGTGCCAGTAGTACCGGGGGGAGCTACGAGCAGTACTTC
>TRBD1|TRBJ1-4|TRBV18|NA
CASSPPGQASEKLFF
TGTGCCAGCTCACCACCTGGACAGGCGAGTGAAAAACTGTTTTTT
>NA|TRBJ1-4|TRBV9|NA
CASSVDKGPPNEKLFF
TGTGCCAGCAGCGTGGACAAAGGGCCGCCTAATGAAAAACTGTTTTTT
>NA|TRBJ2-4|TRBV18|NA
CASSPYGGLKNIQYF
TGTGCCAGCTCACCGTACGGAGGTTTAAAAAACATTCAGTACTTC
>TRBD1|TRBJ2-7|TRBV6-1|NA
CASSASGTEITTEQYF
TGTGCCAGCAGTGCCTCCGGGACAGAAATAACCACCGAGCAGTACTTC
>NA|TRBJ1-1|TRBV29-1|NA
CSVEVPGRNTEAFF
TGCAGCGTTGAAGTTCCGGGTCGGAACACTGAAGCTTTCTTT
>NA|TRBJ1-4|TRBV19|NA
CASSGVDVAATNEKLFF
TGTGCCAGTAGCGGAGTAGATGTTGCTGCAACTAATGAAAAACTGTTTTTT
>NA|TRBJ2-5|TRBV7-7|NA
CASSFTGTETQYF
TGTGCTAGCAGCTTTACAGGGACGGAGACCCAGTACTTC
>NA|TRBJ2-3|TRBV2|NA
CASSLALTDGDTQYF
TGTGCCAGCAGTCTAGCGCTAACGGACGGAGATACGCAGTATTTT
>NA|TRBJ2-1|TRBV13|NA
CASNTEGAYNEQFF
TGTGCCAGCAACACTGAGGGAGCCTACAATGAGCAGTTCTTC
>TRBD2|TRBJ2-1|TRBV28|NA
CASSPSLATDEQFF
TGTGCCAGCAGTCCCTCACTAGCGACGGATGAGCAGTTCTTC
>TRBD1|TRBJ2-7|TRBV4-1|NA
CASSQDWVDRTRYEQYF
TGCGCCAGCAGCCAAGATTGGGTGGACAGGACCCGTTACGAGCAGTACTTC
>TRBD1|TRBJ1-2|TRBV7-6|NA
CASSPSQGANYGYTF
TGTGCCAGCAGCCCGTCCCAGGGGGCGAACTATGGCTACACCTTC
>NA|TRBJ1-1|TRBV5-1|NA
CASSLRSRGTEAFF
TGCGCCAGCAGCTTGAGGTCTAGGGGCACTGAAGCTTTCTTT
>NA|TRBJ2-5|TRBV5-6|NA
CASSLLVRGETQYF
TGTGCCAGCAGCTTGTTGGTCCGGGGGGAGACCCAGTACTTC
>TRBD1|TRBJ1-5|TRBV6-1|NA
CASSEATGARNQPQHF
TGTGCCAGCAGTGAAGCGACAGGGGCTCGCAATCAGCCCCAGCATTTT
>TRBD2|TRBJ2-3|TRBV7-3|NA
CASSLGGRADTQYF
TGTGCCAGCAGCCTTGGCGGGAGGGCCGATACGCAGTATTTT
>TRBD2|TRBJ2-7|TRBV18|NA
CASSPELAGSGEQYF
TGTGCCAGCTCACCGGAACTAGCGGGATCGGGCGAGCAGTACTTC
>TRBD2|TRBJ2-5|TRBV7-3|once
CASSSGVQETQYF
TGTGCCAGCAGCAGCGGGGTCCAGGAGACCCAGTACTTC
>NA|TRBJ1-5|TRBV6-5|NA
CASRAGAGNQPQHF
TGTGCCAGCAGGGCGGGTGCAGGCAATCAGCCCCAGCATTTT
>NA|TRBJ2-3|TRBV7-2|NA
CASSPLGQSSTDTQYF
TGTGCCAGCAGCCCCTTGGGCCAGTCTAGCACAGATACGCAGTATTTT
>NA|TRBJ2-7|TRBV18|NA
CASSPNRDSEQYF
TGTGCCAGCTCACCCAACAGGGATTCCGAGCAGTACTTC
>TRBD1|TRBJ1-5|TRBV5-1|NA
CASSPTGQAGGPQHF
TGCGCCAGCAGCCCTACCGGACAGGCTGGGGGCCCCCAGCATTTT
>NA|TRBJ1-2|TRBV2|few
CASSGEVVAGYGYTF
TGTGCCAGCAGTGGCGAGGTAGTAGCGGGCTATGGCTACACCTTC
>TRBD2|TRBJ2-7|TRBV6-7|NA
CASSYSPTTSGIYEQYF
TGTGCCAGCAGTTACTCCCCGACTACTAGCGGGATATACGAGCAGTACTTC
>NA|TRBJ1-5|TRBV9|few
CASSVGQHNQPQHF
TGTGCCAGCAGCGTAGGACAGCACAATCAGCCCCAGCATTTT
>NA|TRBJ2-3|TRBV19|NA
CASNRQTSTDTQYF
TGTGCCAGTAACCGACAGACTAGCACAGATACGCAGTATTTT
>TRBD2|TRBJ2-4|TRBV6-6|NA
CASSYASGIVIQYF
TGTGCCAGCAGTTACGCTAGCGGGATAGTCATTCAGTACTTC
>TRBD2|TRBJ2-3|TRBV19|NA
CASSWWTSGGYTDTQYF
TGTGCCAGTAGTTGGTGGACTAGCGGGGGATACACAGATACGCAGTATTTT
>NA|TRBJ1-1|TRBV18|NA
CASSPRQDSEAFF
TGTGCCAGCTCACCACGACAGGATTCTGAAGCTTTCTTT
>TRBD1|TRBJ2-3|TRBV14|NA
CASSPGTGLPTDTQYF
TGTGCCAGCAGCCCCGGGACAGGGCTTCCCACAGATACGCAGTATTTT
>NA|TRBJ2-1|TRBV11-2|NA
CASSLFRSYNEQFF
TGTGCCAGCAGCTTATTTCGGAGTTACAATGAGCAGTTCTTC
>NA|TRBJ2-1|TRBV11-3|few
CASSLGWPYNEQFF
TGTGCCAGCAGCTTAGGGTGGCCCTACAATGAGCAGTTCTTC
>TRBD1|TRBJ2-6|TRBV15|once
CATSSELEQGVSGANVLTF
TGTGCCACCAGCAGTGAATTAGAACAGGGGGTCTCTGGGGCCAACGTCCTGACTTTC
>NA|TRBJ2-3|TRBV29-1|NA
CSVGAGPDTQYF
TGCAGCGTGGGAGCTGGGCCAGATACGCAGTATTTT
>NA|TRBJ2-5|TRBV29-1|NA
CSVERQETQYF
TGCAGCGTTGAACGCCAAGAGACCCAGTACTTC
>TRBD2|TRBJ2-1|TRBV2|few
CASTGTSDLNEQFF
TGTGCCAGCACCGGGACTAGCGATCTCAATGAGCAGTTCTTC
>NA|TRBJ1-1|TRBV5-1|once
CASSLSGGHTEAFF
TGCGCCAGCAGCTTGAGCGGGGGTCACACTGAAGCTTTCTTT